This is a list of T cell receptor beta chains from one sample in a study of CD8+ T cells in alopecia areata. Data came from immunoSEQ multiplex PCR; TCRdb stores just in-frame clones and leaves some out. The repertoire includes roughly 150,000 clones, about nine tenths of them detected once, and about 14% sits in the top ten. Specimen: CD8+ T cells sorted from blood, collected at week 0. These receptors originate from a human donor with alopecia areata. CDR3s include the opening cysteine and the closing phenylalanine or tryptophan. A D gene is named only where the DNA matches it firmly. Where a row states a size, it is once, few, many or the class of an expanded clone; other rows omit it.

v_call	j_call	d_call	clone_size	cdr3_aa	cdr3_nt
TRBV4-2	TRBJ2-7	NA	once	CASSQDSSGRTYEQYF	TGTGCCAGCAGCCAAGATTCCAGCGGCCGTACCTACGAGCAGTACTTC
TRBV9	TRBJ1-6	NA	NA	CASSVAGGDNSPLHF	TGTGCCAGCAGCGTAGCTGGGGGGGATAATTCACCCCTCCACTTT
TRBV4-1	TRBJ2-1	TRBD2	NA	CASSRGLAEAYNEQFF	TGCGCCAGCAGCCGTGGACTAGCGGAGGCCTACAATGAGCAGTTCTTC
TRBV7-9	TRBJ2-7	NA	NA	CASSLVSRAYEQYF	TGTGCCAGCAGCTTAGTTAGCAGGGCCTACGAGCAGTACTTC
TRBV30	TRBJ2-6	NA	NA	CAWAHGFGANVLTF	TGTGCCTGGGCCCACGGGTTTGGGGCCAACGTCCTGACTTTC
TRBV6-1	TRBJ2-7	NA	NA	CASSEAWDGPYEQYF	TGTGCCAGCAGTGAAGCTTGGGACGGCCCCTACGAGCAGTACTTC
TRBV7-9	TRBJ2-7	NA	few	CASSYPGHPYEQYF	TGTGCCAGCAGCTACCCGGGACACCCCTACGAGCAGTACTTC
TRBV6-1	TRBJ2-7	NA	NA	CASRLRTAAAEQYF	TGTGCCAGCAGACTACGGACTGCGGCAGCCGAGCAGTACTTC
TRBV27	TRBJ2-7	NA	NA	CASSLGLGSHEQYF	TGTGCCAGCAGTTTAGGCCTGGGGAGCCACGAGCAGTACTTC
TRBV27	TRBJ2-2	NA	NA	CASSSVGGLDTGELFF	TGTGCCAGCAGTTCGGTGGGGGGTCTCGACACCGGGGAGCTGTTTTTT
TRBV27	TRBJ1-1	TRBD1	NA	CASSLGGGGTEAFF	TGTGCCAGCTCCCTAGGAGGGGGCGGCACTGAAGCTTTCTTT
TRBV14	TRBJ2-7	NA	NA	CASSQVSGQGDEQYF	TGTGCCAGCAGCCAAGTCTCGGGGCAGGGAGACGAGCAGTACTTC
TRBV30	TRBJ2-7	TRBD2	NA	CAWSVRQFSGKLEQYF	TGTGCCTGGAGTGTCCGTCAGTTTAGCGGGAAACTCGAGCAGTACTTC
TRBV21-1	TRBJ1-5	NA	once	CASTKGKGLCSPQHF	TGTGCCAGCACCAAAGGAAAGGGACTGTGTTCACCCCAGCATTTT
TRBV14	TRBJ1-1	NA	once	CASSQDLVEAEAFF	TGTGCCAGCAGCCAAGACCTCGTCGAGGCTGAAGCTTTCTTT
TRBV5-6	TRBJ2-1	TRBD1	few	CATAGQGYNEQFF	TGTGCCACCGCGGGACAGGGCTACAATGAGCAGTTCTTC
TRBV12-5	TRBJ2-7	TRBD1	NA	CASGSGDRYEQYF	TGTGCTAGTGGTTCCGGGGACAGATACGAGCAGTACTTC
TRBV30	TRBJ1-5	NA	NA	CAWSVRQGDQPQHF	TGTGCCTGGAGTGTACGTCAGGGAGACCAGCCCCAGCATTTT
TRBV2	TRBJ2-2	NA	NA	CASSDNRNTGELFF	TGTGCCAGCAGTGACAACCGAAACACCGGGGAGCTGTTTTTT
TRBV27	TRBJ2-7	NA	NA	CASSSVRSYEQYF	TGTGCCAGCAGTTCCGTTCGGAGCTACGAGCAGTACTTC
TRBV7-9	TRBJ2-3	TRBD1	NA	CASSLDRITPDTQYF	TGTGCCAGCAGCCTGGACAGGATAACCCCAGATACGCAGTATTTT
TRBV29-1	TRBJ2-5	NA	NA	CSVEVVGQQETQYF	TGCAGCGTTGAAGTCGTGGGGCAGCAAGAGACCCAGTACTTC
TRBV5-1	TRBJ2-1	TRBD2	NA	CASSPGLAGGHLYNEQFF	TGCGCCAGCAGCCCGGGACTAGCGGGGGGCCACCTTTACAATGAGCAGTTCTTC
TRBV30	TRBJ2-2	NA	NA	CAWSVATGELFF	TGTGCCTGGAGTGTAGCTACCGGGGAGCTGTTTTTT
TRBV5-8	TRBJ2-5	NA	NA	CASSLDGEETQYF	TGTGCCAGCAGCTTGGACGGGGAGGAGACCCAGTACTTC
TRBV29-1	TRBJ2-7	NA	NA	CSVEDQDSYEQYF	TGCAGCGTTGAAGACCAGGACTCCTACGAGCAGTACTTC
TRBV25-1	TRBJ1-1	NA	NA	CASSHRVTTEAFF	TGTGCCAGCAGTCACAGGGTAACGACTGAAGCTTTCTTT
TRBV9	TRBJ1-5	NA	NA	CASSVDGQPQHF	TGTGCCAGCAGCGTAGACGGTCAGCCCCAGCATTTT
TRBV15	TRBJ2-1	NA	NA	CATSRDTGDNEQFF	TGTGCCACCAGCAGAGATACGGGTGACAATGAGCAGTTCTTC